A single sample gave rise to the 5 T cell receptor beta chains below, sequenced in a study of vaccination and CD4 T cells after COVID-19 (dated by TCRdb to between 2022 and 2023). Their specific antigens are unknown. Reading the label with the study, this specimen's time point is: late sampling 161 to 241 days after vaccination in three convalescent patients. The sample's treatment or condition label, in plain terms: approximately 9-day PBMC culture with coronavirus spike peptide pools or control peptides (ViraFEST assay). The library was generated by PCR. Reads for this sample came from an Illumina iSeq 100. TCR sequencing of DNA from cultured CD4+ T cells used the Oncomine TCR Beta short-read assay at the Johns Hopkins FTIC core. TCRdb reprocessed the public reads (quality trimming at Q25 with fastp, clone calling with MiXCR) and kept in-frame beta chains. Rows with a matching CDR3 protein are joined into one entry that keeps the most common DNA and genes. The sample data list fewer than 25,000 distinct CDR3 sequences, and roughly 40% of these were observed just once. The top ten clonotypes cover around 10% of the sample.

The starting material was CD4+ T cells from blood, cultured in vitro, obtained about 7 months after SARS-CoV-2 vaccination. Receptor source: a human donor who had recovered from COVID-19.

This clonotype showed up just a few times. The chain has TRBV7-9 and TRBJ2-2, with 8 positions matching TRBD1. From germline, CDR1 is SEHNR and CDR2 FQNEAQ (reference sequence). The junction had 3 bases not matched to a gene; V was cut back by 5 bases and J by 7 bases. The CDR3 consists of 13 residues. Here the CDR3 DNA reads TGTGCCAGCAGCCAGACAGGGGACGGGGAGCTGTTTTTT. Translated: CASSQTGDGELFF.

This chain links TRBV6-1 with TRBJ1-2, with 7 bases fitting TRBD1. Germline-derived CDR1 and CDR2 are MNHNS and SASEGT. The CDR3 is 19 residues long. After removal of 0 bases from V and 4 bases from J, the junction contained 17 bases not matched to a gene. The CDR3 protein is CASSEARVGGHPFGYGYTF. The CDR3 DNA sequence: TGTGCCAGCAGTGAAGCCCGGGTAGGGGGCCATCCTTTCGGCTATGGCTACACCTTC.

The J gene is TRBJ2-5, the V gene TRBV7-8; D is ambiguous. Germline V gives CDR1 SGHVS, CDR2 FQNEAQ. V dropped 2 bases and J dropped 4 bases, with 11 bases sitting between them. The CDR3 is made up of 14 amino acids. CDR3 DNA: TGTGCCAGCAGCTTAAGTGGGCCCGCAGAGACCCAGTACTTC. It codes for CASSLSGPAETQYF.

The chain uses TRBV6-1 and TRBJ2-5; unclear D gene. The V end lost 7 bases, the J end lost 0 bases, and 12 bases lay between the germline ends. Germline loops: CDR1 MNHNS, CDR2 SASEGT. The CDR3 contains 14 residues. CDR3 nucleotide sequence: TGTGCCAGCAAAAGTGCGGCTTACCAAGAGACCCAGTACTTC. Translated: CASKSAAYQETQYF.

This chain connects TRBV19 to TRBJ1-6; 9 nucleotides align to TRBD1. Germline V gene lookup returns CDR1 LNHDA and CDR2 SQIVND (reference sequence). V gave up 4 bases and J gave up 10 bases; unmatched junction bases: 11. CDR3 length equals 16 residues. CDR3 bases: TGTGCCAGTAGTACGGCTCCGGGACAGGGTAAATCACCCCTCCACTTT. This encodes CASSTAPGQGKSPLHF.